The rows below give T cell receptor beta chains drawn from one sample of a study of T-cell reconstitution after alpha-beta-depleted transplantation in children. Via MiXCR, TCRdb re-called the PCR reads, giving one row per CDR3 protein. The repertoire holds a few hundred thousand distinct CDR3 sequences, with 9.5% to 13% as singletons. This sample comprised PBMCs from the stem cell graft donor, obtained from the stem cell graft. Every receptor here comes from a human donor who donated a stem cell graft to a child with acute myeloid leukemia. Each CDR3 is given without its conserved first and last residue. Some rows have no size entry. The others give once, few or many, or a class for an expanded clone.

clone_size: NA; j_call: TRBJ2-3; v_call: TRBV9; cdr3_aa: ASSANPGTWDTQY
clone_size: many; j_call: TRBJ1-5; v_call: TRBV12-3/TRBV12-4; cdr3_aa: ASRQGRPKNQPQH
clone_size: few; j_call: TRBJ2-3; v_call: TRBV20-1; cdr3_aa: SARDYQRSTDTQY
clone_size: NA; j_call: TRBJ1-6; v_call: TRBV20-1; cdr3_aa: SATPGQNNSPLH
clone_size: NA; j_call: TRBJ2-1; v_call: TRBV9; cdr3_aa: ASSTLQGAYNEQF
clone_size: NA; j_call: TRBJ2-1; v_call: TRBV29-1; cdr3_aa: SVEDRASQSSYNEQF
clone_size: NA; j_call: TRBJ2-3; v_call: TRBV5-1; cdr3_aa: ASSLTERGSTDTQY
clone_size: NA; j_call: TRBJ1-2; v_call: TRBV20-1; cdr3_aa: SARDLGGNGYT
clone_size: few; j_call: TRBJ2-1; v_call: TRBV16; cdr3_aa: ASSQGQGYNEQF
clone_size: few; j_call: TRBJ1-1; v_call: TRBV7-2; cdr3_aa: ASSLDVTGMTEAF
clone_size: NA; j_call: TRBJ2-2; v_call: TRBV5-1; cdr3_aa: ASSLPSSGRTGELF
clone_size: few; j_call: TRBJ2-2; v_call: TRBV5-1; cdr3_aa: ASTPMTSVTGELF
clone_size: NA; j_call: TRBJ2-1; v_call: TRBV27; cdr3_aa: ASRILAGLYNEQF
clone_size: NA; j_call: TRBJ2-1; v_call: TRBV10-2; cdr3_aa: ASSGSGGDYNEQF
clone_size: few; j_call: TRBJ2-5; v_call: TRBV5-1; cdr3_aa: ASTAGGFETQY
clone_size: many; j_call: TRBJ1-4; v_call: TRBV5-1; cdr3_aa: ASRMTGSAPTEKLF
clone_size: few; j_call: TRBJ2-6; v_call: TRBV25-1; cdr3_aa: ASSELRATGANVLT
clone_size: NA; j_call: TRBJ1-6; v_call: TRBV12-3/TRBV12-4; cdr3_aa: ASSFWQLNSSLH
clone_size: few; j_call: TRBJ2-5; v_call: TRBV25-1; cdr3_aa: ASSESGAVQETQY
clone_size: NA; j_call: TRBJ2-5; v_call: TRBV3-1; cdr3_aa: ATKRQGTETQY
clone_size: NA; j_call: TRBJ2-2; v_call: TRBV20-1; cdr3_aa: SASITNTGELF
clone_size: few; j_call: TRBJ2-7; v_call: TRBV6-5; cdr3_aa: ASSYSDRGTYEQY